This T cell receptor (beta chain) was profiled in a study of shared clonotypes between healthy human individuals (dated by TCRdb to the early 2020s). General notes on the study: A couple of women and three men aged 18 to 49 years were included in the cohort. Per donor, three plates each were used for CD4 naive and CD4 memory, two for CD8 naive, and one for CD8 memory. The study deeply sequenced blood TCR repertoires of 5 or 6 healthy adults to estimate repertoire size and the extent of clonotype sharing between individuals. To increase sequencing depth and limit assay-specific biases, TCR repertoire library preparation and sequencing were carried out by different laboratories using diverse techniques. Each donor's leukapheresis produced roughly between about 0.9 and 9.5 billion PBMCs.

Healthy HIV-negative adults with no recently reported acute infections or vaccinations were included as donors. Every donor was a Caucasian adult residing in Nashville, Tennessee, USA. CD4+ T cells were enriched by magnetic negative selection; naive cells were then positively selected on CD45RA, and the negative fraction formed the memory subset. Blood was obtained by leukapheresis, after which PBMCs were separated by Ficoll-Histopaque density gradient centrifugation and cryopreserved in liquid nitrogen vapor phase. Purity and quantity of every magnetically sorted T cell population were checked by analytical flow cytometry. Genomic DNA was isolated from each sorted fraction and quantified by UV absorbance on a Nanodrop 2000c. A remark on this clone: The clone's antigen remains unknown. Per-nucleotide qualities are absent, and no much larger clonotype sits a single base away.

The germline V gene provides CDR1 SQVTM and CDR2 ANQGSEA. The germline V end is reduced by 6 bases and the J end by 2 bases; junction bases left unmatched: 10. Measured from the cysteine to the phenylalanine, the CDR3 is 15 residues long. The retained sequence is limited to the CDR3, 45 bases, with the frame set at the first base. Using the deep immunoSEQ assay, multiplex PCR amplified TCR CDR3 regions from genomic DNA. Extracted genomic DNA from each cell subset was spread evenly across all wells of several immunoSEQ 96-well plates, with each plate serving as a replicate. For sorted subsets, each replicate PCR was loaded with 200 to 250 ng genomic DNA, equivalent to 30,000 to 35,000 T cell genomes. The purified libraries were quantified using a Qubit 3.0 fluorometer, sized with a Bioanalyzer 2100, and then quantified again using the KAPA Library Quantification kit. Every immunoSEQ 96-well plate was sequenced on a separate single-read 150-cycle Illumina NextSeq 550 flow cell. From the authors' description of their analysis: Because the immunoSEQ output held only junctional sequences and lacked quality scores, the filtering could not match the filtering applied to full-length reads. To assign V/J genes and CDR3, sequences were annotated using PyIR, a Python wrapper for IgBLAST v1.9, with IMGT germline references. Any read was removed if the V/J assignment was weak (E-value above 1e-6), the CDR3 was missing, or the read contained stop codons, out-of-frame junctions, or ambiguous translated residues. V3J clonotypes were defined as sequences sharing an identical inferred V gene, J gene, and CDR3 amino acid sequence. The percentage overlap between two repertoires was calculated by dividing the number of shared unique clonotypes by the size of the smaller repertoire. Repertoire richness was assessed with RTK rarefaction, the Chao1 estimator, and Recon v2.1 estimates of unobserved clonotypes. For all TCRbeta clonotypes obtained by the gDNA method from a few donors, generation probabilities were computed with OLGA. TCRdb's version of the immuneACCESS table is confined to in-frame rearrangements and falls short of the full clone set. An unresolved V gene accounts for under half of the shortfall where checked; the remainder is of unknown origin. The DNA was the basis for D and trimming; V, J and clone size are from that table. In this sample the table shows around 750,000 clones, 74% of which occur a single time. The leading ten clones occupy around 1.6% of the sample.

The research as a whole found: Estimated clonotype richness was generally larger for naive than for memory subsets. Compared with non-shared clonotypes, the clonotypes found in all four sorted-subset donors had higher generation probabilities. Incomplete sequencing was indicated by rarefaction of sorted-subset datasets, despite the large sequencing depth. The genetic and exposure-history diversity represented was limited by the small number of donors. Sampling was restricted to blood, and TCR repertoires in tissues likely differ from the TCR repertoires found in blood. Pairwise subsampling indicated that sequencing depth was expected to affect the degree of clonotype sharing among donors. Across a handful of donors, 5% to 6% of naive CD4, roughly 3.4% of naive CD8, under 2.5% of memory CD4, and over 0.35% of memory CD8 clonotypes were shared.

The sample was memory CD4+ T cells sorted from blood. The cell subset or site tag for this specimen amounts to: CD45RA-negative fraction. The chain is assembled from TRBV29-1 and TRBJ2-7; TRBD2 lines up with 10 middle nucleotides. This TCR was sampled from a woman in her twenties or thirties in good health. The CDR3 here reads CSVGGSSGRAYEQYF. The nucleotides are TGCAGCGTGGGGGGGTCCAGCGGGAGGGCCTACGAGCAGTACTTC.